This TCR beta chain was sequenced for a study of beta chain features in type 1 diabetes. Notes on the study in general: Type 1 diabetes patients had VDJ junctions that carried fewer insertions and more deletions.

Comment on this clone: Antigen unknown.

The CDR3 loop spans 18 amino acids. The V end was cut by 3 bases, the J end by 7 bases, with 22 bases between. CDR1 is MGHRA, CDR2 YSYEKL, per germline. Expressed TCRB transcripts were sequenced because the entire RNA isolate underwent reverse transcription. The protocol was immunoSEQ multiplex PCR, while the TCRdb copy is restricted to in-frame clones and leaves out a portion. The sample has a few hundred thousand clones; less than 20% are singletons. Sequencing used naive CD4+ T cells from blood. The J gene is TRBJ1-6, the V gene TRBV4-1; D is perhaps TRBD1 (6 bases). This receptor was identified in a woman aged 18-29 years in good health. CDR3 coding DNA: TGCGCCAGCAGCCATACCCGTGGCAGGGGAGTTAAGAATTCACCCCTCCACTTT. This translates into CASSHTRGRGVKNSPLHF.